In this sample, the clone carrying this T cell receptor beta chain turned up many times. This sample is part of a study of patients and donors after allogeneic stem cell transplantation. MiXCR, applied by TCRdb to the RT-PCR reads, yields one record per CDR3 protein. The sample yields about 87,000 distinct CDR3 sequences, roughly 4.9% seen once. With 1 base removed from V and 3 bases from J, the gap between germline ends came to 9 bases. This CDR3 has 14 residues. From germline, CDR1 is MGHRA and CDR2 YSYEKL. The chain recombines TRBV4-1 with TRBJ1-1; D ambiguous. The material sequenced was blood, either unsorted or a sorted T cell fraction (not recorded which). The clonotype was recovered from a human donor who was either an allogeneic HSCT recipient or a stem cell or donor lymphocyte infusion donor (not recorded which). It is not recorded whose cells these are; they may come from a transplant donor. The CDR3 sequence is CASSQGTWYTEAFF. CDR3 in DNA: TGCGCCAGCAGCCAAGGGACTTGGTACACTGAAGCTTTCTTT.